The 20 T cell receptor beta chains below come from one sample, sequenced in a study of cytomegalovirus exposure and HLA in healthy donors (dated by TCRdb to about 2017). Libraries were built with the immunoSEQ multiplex PCR assay. For the multiplex PCR, a mixture combining 60 forward primers for TCR Vbeta segments and 13 reverse primers for TCR Jbeta segments was used. TCRdb's version of the immuneACCESS table is confined to in-frame rearrangements and falls short of the full clone set. An unresolved V gene accounts for under half of the shortfall where checked; the remainder is of unknown origin. This sample gives over 150,000 clones in total; about four fifths of them show up just once. Of the sample, roughly 7.5% falls within the top ten clones. Sequences were obtained from PBMCs. The source of these receptors is a woman in her twenties or thirties in good health and CMV-seropositive.

The chain links TRBV7-2 to TRBJ1-2; TRBD1 aligns across 9 bases. The trim removed 5 bases at V and 3 bases at J, leaving 13 bases unmatched. The CDR3 extends over 17 amino acids. Germline CDR1 is SGHTA and CDR2 is FQGNSA. CDR3: CASSLRAGTGIHYGYTF. The CDR3 DNA follows: TGTGCCAGCAGCCTAAGGGCCGGGACAGGGATCCACTATGGCTACACCTTC.

The chain couples TRBV9 to TRBJ2-2; possibly TRBD1 for D (6 bases). V was clipped by 0 bases and J by 3 bases, with 12 bases between them. The CDR3 is 16 amino acids. Germline V gives CDR1 SGDLS, CDR2 YYNGEE. This CDR3 reads CASSVEGGGYTGELFF. For the CDR3, the DNA is TGTGCCAGCAGCGTAGAAGGGGGTGGGTACACCGGGGAGCTGTTTTTT.

The chain uses TRBV12-5 and TRBJ1-1, with 8 bases that match TRBD1. Germline trimming cut 6 bases from V and 6 bases from J; bases unmatched to any gene: 12. The CDR3 runs to 15 residues. The germline V gene encodes CDR1 LGHNT and CDR2 FRNRAP. This CDR3 is CASGSTADREAEAFF. In DNA, the CDR3 is TGTGCTAGTGGCTCTACTGCGGACAGGGAAGCTGAAGCTTTCTTT.

This clone has more than one count but fewer than ten. At one end, the junction sequence differs from germline, possibly due to a read error. The CDR3 loop reads CSSSLVATEAFF. The CDR3 DNA sequence: TGTTCCAGCAGCTTGGTTGCGACTGAAGCTTTCTTT. J is TRBJ1-1 and V is TRBV7-9, with unresolved D. The CDR3 length is 12 residues. The germline V gene has CDR1 SEHNR and CDR2 FQNEAQ (reference sequence). Based on the CDR3 plus reference TRBV7-9 and TRBJ1-1, the full variable domain is DTGVSQNPRHKITKRGQNVTFRCDPISEHNRLYWYRQTLGQGPEFLTYFQNEAQLEKSRLLSDRFSAERPKGSFSTLEIQRTEQGDSAMYLCSSSLVATEAFFGQGTRLTVV.

This clone has a handful of counts. The chain has TRBV7-3 and TRBJ1-1; TRBD1 matches 7 bases. The CDR3 spans 14 residues. Per germline, CDR1 SGHTA and CDR2 FQGTGA. V lost 4 bases to trimming and J lost 4 bases; unmatched junction nucleotides: 6. The CDR3 nucleotides are TGTGCCAGCAGCTCCCAGGGGGGTGCCACTGAAGCTTTCTTT. Encoded protein: CASSSQGGATEAFF.

There are a few counts of this clone. The V gene is TRBV10-3, the J gene TRBJ2-7; 8 bases map to TRBD1. Per the germline V gene, CDR1 is ENHRY and CDR2 is SYGVKD. With 11 bases clipped from V and 5 bases from J, the junction kept 11 bases outside the gene matches. This CDR3 has 13 residues. The CDR3 here is CASMAAGGHEQYF. The CDR3 nucleotides read TGTGCCTCCATGGCGGCAGGGGGCCACGAGCAGTACTTC.

V usage is TRBV5-1 and J usage is TRBJ2-7; 8 positions agree with TRBD1. The V gene end was trimmed by 4 bases and the J gene end by 4 bases; junction bases not matched to a gene: 10. CDR1 SGHRS and CDR2 YFSETQ come from the germline V gene. This CDR3 is built from 15 residues. DNA for the CDR3: TGCGCCAGCAGCCCGAGCCCGACAGGGGTGTACGAGCAGTACTTC. This codes for CASSPSPTGVYEQYF. Full variable domain (remainder filled in from reference TRBV5-1 and TRBJ2-7): KAGVTQTPRYLIKTRGQQVTLSCSPISGHRSVSWYQQTPGQGLQFLFEYFSETQRNKGNFPGRFSGRQFSNSRSEMNVSTLELGDSALYLCASSPSPTGVYEQYFGPGTRLTVT.

CDR3 region: CASSDKGANSPLHF. For the CDR3, the DNA is TGTGCCAGCAGTGACAAGGGAGCGAATTCACCCCTCCACTTT. This rearrangement joins TRBV2 to TRBJ1-6; D is unresolved. Trimming shortened V by 3 bases and J by 7 bases, and 10 bases separated the two germline ends. Germline V gives CDR1 SNHLY, CDR2 FYNNEI. The CDR3 has 14 residues.

CDR3 sequence reads: CASSQAYWDRTYGYTF. The CDR3 nucleotides are TGCGCCAGCAGCCAAGCCTACTGGGACAGGACCTATGGCTACACCTTC. The genes are TRBV4-3 and TRBJ1-2; 8 bases fit TRBD1. Germline CDR1 reads LGHNA; CDR2 reads YSLEER. The length of the CDR3 is 16 residues. Losses at the gene ends were 1 base for V and 4 bases for J; bases not matched to a gene: 8.

The J gene is TRBJ2-2, the V gene TRBV6-5, with TRBD1 as a possible D gene (6 bases). The CDR3 loop spans 13 amino acids. The V gene lost 8 bases and the J gene lost 7 bases, with 14 bases spanning the gap. Looked up from germline, CDR1 is MNHEY and CDR2 is SVGAGI. Here the CDR3 DNA reads TGTGCCAGCCAATCACAAGGGGGCGGGGAGCTGTTTTTT. Translated, it gives CASQSQGGGELFF.

The CDR3 nucleotides read TGTGCCAGCAGCGGTGCTCTAGACAGAAACACTGAAGCTTTCTTT. As protein: CASSGALDRNTEAFF. V and J are TRBV9 and TRBJ1-1, with a weak D call TRBD1 (5 bases). Germline V gene sequence: CDR1 SGDLS, CDR2 YYNGEE. V gave up 3 bases and J gave up 2 bases, with 14 bases separating them. The CDR3 is 15 residues long.

The chain combines TRBV5-1 with TRBJ2-5; D is possibly TRBD1 (6 bases). CDR3 size: 15 residues. Trimming shortened V by 1 base and J by 3 bases, and 13 bases separated the two germline ends. Per germline, CDR1 SGHRS and CDR2 YFSETQ. The CDR3 loop is CASSLNVGGEETQYF. As DNA, the CDR3 is TGCGCCAGCAGCTTGAATGTTGGGGGCGAAGAGACCCAGTACTTC.

This chain uses TRBV11-2 with TRBJ2-2; TRBD2 matches at 8 bases. Germline V gene lookup returns CDR1 SGHAT and CDR2 FQNNGV. V trimming: 5 bases; J trimming: 4 bases; junction bases outside the gene matches: 9. The CDR3 is made up of 16 amino acids. The CDR3 DNA sequence: TGTGCCAGCAGCCCCGCGCGGGGGGTCTTCACCGGGGAGCTGTTTTTT. Its protein product is CASSPARGVFTGELFF.

V gene TRBV6-6 combines with J gene TRBJ2-3; D remains unclear. Germline V gene data show CDR1 as MNHNY and CDR2 as SVGAGI (reference sequence). Trimming took 2 bases from V and 5 from J, leaving 17 bases between them. The CDR3 spans 16 residues. This CDR3 is CASSYPQGAEVDTQYF. CDR3 DNA sequence: TGTGCCAGCAGTTACCCACAAGGAGCAGAAGTAGATACGCAGTATTTT.

V and J are TRBV19 and TRBJ1-2; 8 positions match TRBD1. Germline V CDR1 and CDR2: LNHDA, SQIVND (reference sequence). Losses at the gene ends were 7 bases for V and 2 bases for J; bases not matched to a gene: 12. The CDR3 is made up of 16 amino acids. In nucleotides, the CDR3 is TGTGCCAGTACTACTACTTGGGGACAGGACAACTATGGCTACACCTTC. Translating gives CASTTTWGQDNYGYTF. The full variable domain, completed using reference TRBV19 and TRBJ1-2, is DGGITQSPKYLFRKEGQNVTLSCEQNLNHDAMYWYRQDPGQGLRLIYYSQIVNDFQKGDIAEGYSVSREKKESFPLTVTSAQKNPTAFYLCASTTTWGQDNYGYTFGSGTRLTVV.

V usage is TRBV13 and J usage is TRBJ2-1; weak D call: TRBD2 (5 bases). The CDR3 has 13 amino acids. Trimming cost V 2 bases and J 6 bases, with 8 bases left between them. Germline V lookup: CDR1 PRHDT, CDR2 FYEKMQ (reference sequence). In nucleotides, the CDR3 is TGTGCCAGCAGCTTAACCGGGGTCAATGAGCAGTTCTTC. Encoded protein: CASSLTGVNEQFF.

CDR3 DNA: TGTGCCAGCAGCCTAAGAGGGGGAGATCAGCCCCAGCATTTT. Its protein is CASSLRGGDQPQHF. The chain joins TRBV7-2 to TRBJ1-5; tentative D call: TRBD1 (6 bases). The V end lost 5 bases, the J end lost 5 bases, and 13 bases lay between the germline ends. Germline V lookup: CDR1 SGHTA, CDR2 FQGNSA. CDR3 length: 14 amino acids. Looking up the rest from reference TRBV7-2 and TRBJ1-5 gives the full variable domain: GAGVSQSPSNKVTEKGKDVELRCDPISGHTALYWYRQSLGQGLEFLIYFQGNSAPDKSGLPSDRFSAERTGGSVSTLTIQRTQQEDSAVYLCASSLRGGDQPQHFGDGTRLSIL.

This clone was seen only a few times. The chain joins TRBV7-9 to TRBJ1-3; D perhaps matches TRBD1 (6 bases). The CDR3 is 14 amino acids. The V and J ends lost 6 bases and 0 bases respectively, with 9 bases between them. Germline V gene sequence: CDR1 SEHNR, CDR2 FQNEAQ (reference sequence). CDR3 amino acids: CASRPQGSGNTIYF. CDR3 nucleotide sequence: TGTGCCAGCAGACCACAGGGCTCTGGAAACACCATATATTTT.

J is TRBJ1-5 and V is TRBV5-1; TRBD1 matches at 9 bases. The ends lost 4 bases at V and 9 bases at J; junction bases unmatched: 5. This CDR3 comprises 13 residues. Germline V gene data show CDR1 as SGHRS and CDR2 as YFSETQ. The CDR3 DNA sequence: TGCGCCAGCAGCCCCGGGACAGGGAGGCCCCAGCATTTT. The encoded protein is CASSPGTGRPQHF.

The chain joins TRBV4-3 to TRBJ1-2, with D tentatively TRBD1 (5 bases). V shed 0 bases and J shed 4 bases, with 15 bases lying between them. The germline CDR1 and CDR2 sequences are LGHNA and YSLEER. CDR3 length equals 16 residues. The CDR3 spells CASSQDWGRVGYGYTF. The CDR3 nucleotides read TGCGCCAGCAGCCAAGATTGGGGCAGGGTTGGCTATGGCTACACCTTC.